This TCR beta chain derives from a study of T cells in localized non-small cell lung cancer. Regarding the study as a whole: Higher adjacent-lung clonality was associated with shorter survival.

This table comes from immunoSEQ multiplex PCR, and its TCRdb copy is limited to in-frame clones, with some not included. The table records some 32,000 clones, roughly 94% of them present only once. As concerns this clone: Its target is not known.

Germline CDR1 is SEHNR and CDR2 is FQNEAQ (reference sequence). The CDR3 contains 14 residues. V dropped 11 bases and J dropped 0 bases, with 14 bases sitting between them. The sequence was collected from a woman aged 40 to 75 with stage I lung adenocarcinoma. The J gene is TRBJ1-3, the V gene TRBV7-9; D remains ambiguous. Sequencing was performed on peripheral blood, taken before any cancer treatment. CDR3 in DNA: TGTGCCGGACGACCTTTGGGCTCTGGAAACACCATATATTTT. Amino acids: CAGRPLGSGNTIYF.